The source of this TCR beta chain is a study of regulatory T cells in long-lasting Graves disease. Time point denoted: newly diagnosed GD, antithyroid drugs for less than 3 months. TCR sequences were obtained from RNA taken from PBMCs. The EDTA tubes were filled with roughly 10 milliliters of drawn peripheral blood. General study points: Persistent disease preferred TRBV28, TRBJ1-2 and TRBJ2-5.

Arm-PCR of CDR3 regions and iRepertoire HTBI primers were the basis on which TCR beta libraries were built. TCRdb analysed the multiplex PCR reads with MiXCR anew, one entry per CDR3 protein. This sample yields some 500,000 distinct CDR3 sequences, of which roughly 12% are seen a single time; 10% belongs to the top ten. This clonotype was counted ten times or more. Its antigen remains unknown. Germline loops: CDR1 SGHAT, CDR2 FQNNGV. CDR3 size: 15 residues. Trimming removed 2 bases from V and 6 bases from J, with 16 bases in between. These data were also reused for a study on T cells in Graves' hyperthyroidism and ophthalmopathy. That paper states: Among thyroid clonotypes expanded above 0.001, most also appeared in blood.

The sample was peripheral blood mononuclear cells (PBMCs), taken at new diagnosis, from a patient treated with antithyroid drugs. The V and J genes are TRBV11-2 and TRBJ1-1, with no clear D. The source of this sequence is a man aged 25 to 45 with Graves disease. Here the CDR3 reads CASSLISVVGAEAFF. In DNA form, the CDR3 reads TGTGCCAGCAGCTTAATTTCAGTCGTCGGGGCTGAAGCTTTCTTT.